These 27 T cell receptor beta chains originate from one sample sequenced in a study of siplizumab effects on memory and regulatory T cells. Profiling relied on immunoSEQ multiplex PCR, and the TCRdb table lists in-frame clones only, not all of them. The sample carries 95,000 to 130,000 clones, around 94% recorded once. The sample comprised non-Treg CD4+ T cells sorted from blood. Receptors originate from a human donor in good health.

The table lists this clone with a count of one. The V gene is TRBV5-1, the J gene TRBJ2-7, with D possibly TRBD1 on 7 matching bases. Trimming shortened V by 3 bases and J by 0 bases, and 13 bases separated the two germline ends. This CDR3 spans 15 amino acids. Looked up from germline, CDR1 is SGHRS and CDR2 is YFSETQ. The chain's CDR3 is CASSSSGGSSYEQYF. CDR3 sequence (DNA): TGCGCCAGCAGCTCGTCAGGGGGGAGCTCCTACGAGCAGTACTTC.

The chain carries TRBV2 and TRBJ2-3; D not certain. Trimming took off 5 bases at V and 2 bases at J, with 17 bases between the two ends. CDR1 is SNHLY and CDR2 is FYNNEI in the germline V gene. This CDR3 contains 16 residues. For the CDR3, the DNA is TGTGCCAGCAGTTTGACCGGAACCTTAAACACAGATACGCAGTATTTT. Its translation: CASSLTGTLNTDTQYF.

The gene calls are TRBV7-9 and TRBJ2-5; 11 nucleotides align to TRBD2. V lost 5 bases to trimming and J lost 4 bases; unmatched junction nucleotides: 9. This CDR3 contains 16 residues. CDR1 is SEHNR and CDR2 is FQNEAQ in the germline V gene (reference sequence). This chain's CDR3 is CASSPLAGEGAETQYF. In nucleotides, the CDR3 is TGTGCCAGCAGCCCACTAGCGGGGGAGGGAGCAGAGACCCAGTACTTC.

This chain connects TRBV2 to TRBJ2-3; TRBD2 agrees at 11 bases. The ends lost 0 bases at V and 11 bases at J; junction bases unmatched: 4. The length of the CDR3 is 14 residues. Germline V gene lookup returns CDR1 SNHLY and CDR2 FYNNEI. CDR3 residues: CASSEAPSGRMQYF. Written as DNA, the CDR3 is TGTGCCAGCAGTGAAGCGCCTAGCGGGAGGATGCAGTATTTT. The full variable domain, completed using reference TRBV2 and TRBJ2-3, is EPEVTQTPSHQVTQMGQEVILRCVPISNHLYFYWYRQILGQKVEFLVSFYNNEISEKSEIFDDQFSVERPDGSNFTLKIRSTKLEDSAMYFCASSEAPSGRMQYFGPGTRLTVL.

V is TRBV6-1 and J is TRBJ2-6; D is uncertain. Germline CDR1 reads MNHNS; CDR2 reads SASEGT. The CDR3 contains 16 residues. V was trimmed by 3 bases and J by 1 base, leaving 10 bases between them. In nucleotides, the CDR3 is TGTGCCAGCAGTGAGTGGTTGCCTTCTGGGGCCAACGTCCTGACTTTC. Its translation: CASSEWLPSGANVLTF.

The rearrangement links TRBV5-1 to TRBJ1-1; maybe TRBD1 (5 bases). V was trimmed by 4 bases and J by 0 bases, leaving 13 bases between them. Looked up from germline, CDR1 is SGHRS and CDR2 is YFSETQ. CDR3 size: 15 residues. The CDR3: CASSTLGDVNTEAFF. The CDR3 nucleotides read TGCGCCAGCAGCACTCTGGGGGATGTGAACACTGAAGCTTTCTTT.

The chain uses TRBV5-4 and TRBJ2-1; D is perhaps TRBD1 (5 bases). The V gene lost 4 bases and the J gene lost 9 bases, with 11 bases spanning the gap. The CDR3 totals 12 residues. CDR1 and CDR2 from the germline V gene are SGHNT and YYREEE (reference sequence). The CDR3 sequence is CASSLDMSEQFF. CDR3 in DNA: TGTGCCAGCAGCCTGGACATGAGTGAGCAGTTCTTC.

This rearrangement joins TRBV4-1 to TRBJ1-6; TRBD1 matches 7 bases. J lost 6 bases, V lost 2 bases, and 4 bases had no gene match. The CDR3 loop spans 15 amino acids. The germline CDR1 and CDR2 sequences are MGHRA and YSYEKL. The CDR3 spells CASSQTGTANSPLHF. The DNA for the CDR3 is TGCGCCAGCAGCCAAACCGGGACAGCTAATTCACCCCTCCACTTT.

The chain joins TRBV6-6 to TRBJ1-5; TRBD1 aligns across 7 bases. V trimming: 0 bases; J trimming: 6 bases; junction bases outside the gene matches: 2. CDR3 size: 14 residues. The germline gives CDR1 MNHNY, CDR2 SVGAGI (reference sequence). CDR3 nucleotides: TGTGCCAGCAGTTACTCACAGGGGAGTCAGCCCCAGCATTTT. Its protein is CASSYSQGSQPQHF.

The rearrangement uses TRBV7-3 and TRBJ2-1; D may match TRBD1 or TRBD2 (5 bases each). The V and J ends lost 0 bases and 4 bases respectively, with 10 bases between them. In germline, CDR1 is SGHTA, CDR2 FQGTGA. The length of the CDR3 is 15 residues. The CDR3 reads CASSLTGRLYNEQFF. In DNA, the CDR3 is TGTGCCAGCAGCTTAACGGGACGCTTATACAATGAGCAGTTCTTC. Full variable domain (rest looked up from reference TRBV7-3 and TRBJ2-1): GAGVSQTPSNKVTEKGKYVELRCDPISGHTALYWYRQSLGQGPEFLIYFQGTGAADDSGLPNDRFFAVRPEGSVSTLKIQRTERGDSAVYLCASSLTGRLYNEQFFGPGTRLTVL.

The gene calls are TRBV10-3 and TRBJ2-1; 11 nucleotides match TRBD2. From germline, CDR1 is ENHRY and CDR2 SYGVKD. The CDR3 is made up of 14 amino acids. Trimming at V came to 6 bases and at J to 3 bases, leaving 1 base not matched to a gene. CDR3 bases: TGTGCCATCAGGGGGACTAGCGGCTACAATGAGCAGTTCTTC. It codes for CAIRGTSGYNEQFF.

The gene calls are TRBV5-1 and TRBJ2-5; 8 positions match TRBD2. The assigned J gene may be wrong: the sequence end matches TRBJ2-7 better. The length of the CDR3 is 16 residues. In germline, CDR1 is SGHRS, CDR2 YFSETQ. The CDR3 DNA reads TGCGCCAGCAGCTTGGGTGGCGGGGGGCCCTCCTACGAGCAGTACTTC. Translated: CASSLGGGGPSYEQYF.

J is TRBJ1-5 and V is TRBV6-1; D is ambiguous. V was cut by 2 bases and J by 8 bases, with 16 bases left in between. Germline loops: CDR1 MNHNS, CDR2 SASEGT. The CDR3 length is 15 residues. The CDR3 DNA sequence: TGTGCCAGCAGTGAACGGCCAAGTTCGGTTAAGCCCCAGCATTTT. This sequence encodes CASSERPSSVKPQHF.

This clone was seen a single time. V and J are TRBV30 and TRBJ1-2; D ambiguous. The CDR3 sequence is 12 residues long. CDR1 GTSNPN and CDR2 SVGIG come from the germline V gene (reference sequence). Trimming shortened V by 4 bases and J by 6 bases, and 12 bases separated the two germline ends. DNA of the CDR3: TGTGCCTGGACCCGGACGACGCATGGCTACACCTTC. This gives the protein CAWTRTTHGYTF.

The rearrangement links TRBV29-1 to TRBJ2-3, with TRBD2 matching 11 bases. Unmatched junction bases numbered 10, after V lost 4 bases and J lost 7 bases. The CDR3 has 15 residues. Per the germline V gene, CDR1 is SQVTM and CDR2 is ANQGSEA. The CDR3 sequence: CSVVSFSGGGNTQYF. The CDR3 DNA reads as TGCAGCGTTGTGAGCTTTAGCGGGGGGGGAAATACGCAGTATTTT.

This CDR3 reads CASSLEAGTHNEQFF. The CDR3 DNA reads as TGCGCCAGCAGCTTGGAGGCAGGTACTCACAATGAGCAGTTCTTC. The chain has TRBV5-1 and TRBJ2-1; D not resolved. V dropped 0 bases and J dropped 5 bases, with 12 bases sitting between them. Germline-derived CDR1 and CDR2 are SGHRS and YFSETQ. The CDR3 sequence is 15 residues long.

V is TRBV19 and J is TRBJ1-2, with 9 bases that match TRBD1. V lost 2 bases, J lost 6 bases, and 10 bases stayed unmatched. Germline V CDR1 and CDR2: LNHDA, SQIVND (reference sequence). The CDR3 runs 16 residues. The CDR3 DNA follows: TGTGCCAGTAGTATAAAAGGTGGGACAGGGCACCATGGCTACACCTTC. Translating it yields CASSIKGGTGHHGYTF.

The V call is TRBV6-5, the J call TRBJ1-5; D is perhaps TRBD1 (5 bases). CDR1 and CDR2 (germline): MNHEY, SVGAGI. Trimming removed 4 bases at V and 0 bases at J, with 10 bases between. The CDR3 runs to 15 residues. CDR3: CASSSKGNSNQPQHF. The CDR3 DNA reads as TGTGCCAGCAGTTCCAAGGGGAATAGCAATCAGCCCCAGCATTTT.

The genes are TRBV7-8 and TRBJ2-2; D may be TRBD1 (5 bases). Germline CDR1 SGHVS, CDR2 FQNEAQ. CDR3 size: 18 residues. Trimming removed 1 base at V and 3 bases at J, with 18 bases between. CDR3 region: CASSLGQSPRSYTGELFF. CDR3 coding DNA: TGTGCCAGCAGCTTAGGACAGAGTCCACGCTCTTACACCGGGGAGCTGTTTTTT.

The V gene is TRBV5-1, the J gene TRBJ1-2; D is perhaps TRBD1 (5 bases). The CDR3 sequence is 13 residues long. Trimming cost V 4 bases and J 7 bases, with 14 bases left between them. The V gene's germline CDR1 is SGHRS and CDR2 YFSETQ. CDR3 amino acids: CASSPGGGSGYTF. CDR3 in DNA: TGCGCCAGCAGCCCCGGGGGGGGTAGTGGCTACACCTTC.

The sample holds one count of this clone. V is TRBV29-1 and J is TRBJ2-6, with no clear D. Germline V gene sequence: CDR1 SQVTM, CDR2 ANQGSEA. The CDR3 extends over 14 amino acids. The V end lost 4 bases, the J end lost 0 bases, and 7 bases lay between the germline ends. The CDR3 DNA reads as TGCAGCGTTGGTGGCCGCTCTGGGGCCAACGTCCTGACTTTC. Its translation is CSVGGRSGANVLTF.

V gene TRBV4-1 combines with J gene TRBJ2-4; 8 nucleotides match TRBD1. J gave up 5 bases and V 2 bases, and 8 bases lay outside the gene matches. The germline V gene encodes CDR1 MGHRA and CDR2 YSYEKL. The CDR3 totals 16 residues. In DNA form, the CDR3 reads TGCGCCAGCAGCCAATCGTGGGGACAGGCCCAAAACATTCAGTACTTC. Protein: CASSQSWGQAQNIQYF.

The chain has TRBV2 and TRBJ2-7; D may be TRBD1 (6 bases). The CDR3 spans 14 residues. V was pared by 6 bases and J by 4 bases, with 16 bases between. Germline CDR1 SNHLY, CDR2 FYNNEI. The CDR3 nucleotides read TGTGCCAGCAGCCTTACAGGGTCCGCGTACGAGCAGTACTTC. It specifies CASSLTGSAYEQYF. Using reference TRBV2 and TRBJ2-7 for the parts outside the CDR3, the full variable domain is EPEVTQTPSHQVTQMGQEVILRCVPISNHLYFYWYRQILGQKVEFLVSFYNNEISEKSEIFDDQFSVERPDGSNFTLKIRSTKLEDSAMYFCASSLTGSAYEQYFGPGTRLTVT.

The J gene is TRBJ2-3, the V gene TRBV9; maybe TRBD2 (6 bases). Trimming cost V 0 bases and J 4 bases, with 15 bases left between them. The CDR3 loop spans 16 amino acids. Germline CDR1 reads SGDLS; CDR2 reads YYNGEE. CDR3 sequence (DNA): TGTGCCAGCAGCGTAGTGTCCGCGGGGTGGGCAGATACGCAGTATTTT. Translating it yields CASSVVSAGWADTQYF.

This rearrangement joins TRBV4-1 to TRBJ2-5, with D unclear. The CDR3 loop spans 13 amino acids. V lost 10 bases and J 5 bases, leaving 17 bases between the germline ends. CDR1 and CDR2 (germline): MGHRA, YSYEKL. The CDR3 DNA sequence: TGCGCCACATCGGCCCCGGGCGGCGAGACCCAGTACTTC. Its protein is CATSAPGGETQYF.

The chain is built from TRBV6-5 and TRBJ2-2, with D possibly called TRBD1 or TRBD2 (5 bases each). V was pared by 3 bases and J by 5 bases, with 13 bases between. This CDR3 has 15 residues. Per the germline V gene, CDR1 is MNHEY and CDR2 is SVGAGI. The CDR3 reads CASSYFGTSTGELFF. The DNA of the CDR3 is TGTGCCAGCAGTTATTTCGGGACCTCAACCGGGGAGCTGTTTTTT.

V and J are TRBV29-1 and TRBJ1-2; D is uncertain. V lost 1 base, J lost 4 bases, and 10 bases lay in between. CDR1 is SQVTM and CDR2 is ANQGSEA in the germline V gene. The length of the CDR3 is 13 residues. CDR3 bases: TGCAGCGTTGAAGGTCAGAACGGCTATGGCTACACCTTC. This gives the protein CSVEGQNGYGYTF.